This record covers a single T cell receptor (beta chain). Germline loops: CDR1 ENHRY, CDR2 SYGVKD. The CDR3 extends over 17 amino acids. Trimming cost V 0 bases and J 8 bases; bases outside gene matches: 6. This sample is part of a study of blood T cell repertoires in COVID-19. Study context: The cDNA or gDNA used as material had been derived from T cells, B-cell-depleted T cells, or PBMCs.

The assay was immunoSEQ multiplex PCR, and TCRdb's table has in-frame clones only and misses some. The sample holds some 100,000 clones, about 90% seen once. Sequencing was carried out using peripheral blood. The chain recombines TRBV10-3 with TRBJ2-1, with 14 bases lining up with TRBD2. The TCR sequence derives from a human donor with active COVID-19. The donor label of this sample is uncertain. Written as DNA, the CDR3 is TGTGCCATCAGTGAGTCGACTAGCGGGGGGGCCGCTCATGAGCAGTTCTTC. It specifies CAISESTSGGAAHEQFF.